Listed here are 4 T cell receptor beta chains from one sample, sequenced in a study of shared clonotypes between healthy human individuals (dated by TCRdb to the early 2020s). Libraries were built with the immunoSEQ multiplex PCR assay. TCRdb retrieved this table from immuneACCESS and kept in-frame rearrangements only. Not all clones are present; in checked studies, unresolved V genes account for under half, and no reason is known for the remainder. This sample lists under 1,900,000 clones; about 98.5% were detected once. The ten largest account for 0.36% of the sample. The source material was naive CD4+ T cells sorted from blood. Reading the label with the study, this specimen's cell subset or site is: CD45RA+ positively selected. The receptor source for this set is a man in his thirties or forties in good health.

The chain combines TRBV6-1 with TRBJ1-1; maybe TRBD1 (5 bases). V lost 3 bases, J lost 8 bases, and 16 bases lay in between. This CDR3 region has 14 residues. Per the germline V gene, CDR1 is MNHNS and CDR2 is SASEGT. The CDR3 region is CASSDSQGISEAFF. CDR3 DNA: TGTGCCAGCAGTGATTCGCAGGGTATATCCGAAGCTTTCTTT.

V gene TRBV28 combines with J gene TRBJ1-5, with no clear D. This CDR3 is 16 amino acids long. The V gene lost 1 base and the J gene lost 6 bases, with 16 bases spanning the gap. Germline values: CDR1 MDHEN, CDR2 SYDVKM. The CDR3 nucleotides are TGTGCCAGCAGTTTATTTCTCGGGTCGGGGTTTCAGCCCCAGCATTTT. Amino acids: CASSLFLGSGFQPQHF.

The CDR3 DNA is TGTGCCAGCAGTTATAGGACAGGAGGTAGGGATGAGCAGTTCTTC. Protein: CASSYRTGGRDEQFF. This chain uses TRBV9 with TRBJ2-1, with 7 bases aligning to TRBD1. CDR3 length: 15 residues. J was trimmed by 8 bases and V by 5 bases; bases with no gene match: 13. The germline CDR1 and CDR2 sequences are SGDLS and YYNGEE.

About this clone: In the same sample, other DNA sequences code for this CDR3. The chain joins TRBV28 to TRBJ2-7; the D is unclear. V dropped 4 bases and J dropped 4 bases, with 8 bases sitting between them. Per germline, CDR1 MDHEN and CDR2 SYDVKM. The CDR3 contains 12 residues. DNA for the CDR3: TGTGCCAGCAGTTATGGCGGATACGAGCAGTACTTC. It is translated as CASSYGGYEQYF.